Presented here are 30 T cell receptor beta chains from one specimen sequenced in a study of vaccination and CD4 T cells after COVID-19. Treatment: 10-day PBMC culture with coronavirus spike peptide pools or control peptides (ViraFEST assay). With the Oncomine TCR Beta short-read assay, DNA from cultured CD4+ T cells was sequenced. TCRdb reprocessed the PCR reads with MiXCR, giving one entry per CDR3 protein. The top ten hold roughly a tenth of the sample, which has 9,900 or so distinct CDR3 sequences, approximately 30% seen once. No antigen is known for these receptors. Here the sequenced sample was CD4+ T cells from blood, cultured in vitro, taken after SARS-CoV-2 vaccination. Receptor source: a human donor who had recovered from COVID-19.

In its sample, this clonotype ranks as medium-sized. The chain is built from TRBV5-1 and TRBJ2-7, with TRBD1 identical over 8 bases. V lost 4 bases and J lost 1; bases outside the gene matches: 4. Germline assignment: CDR1 SGHRS and CDR2 YFSETQ. This CDR3 has 14 amino acids. CDR3 coding DNA: TGCGCCAGCAGCACAGGACAGGGTTCCTACGAGCAGTACTTC. Translation gives CASSTGQGSYEQYF.

This clonotype was detected a few times. The chain employs TRBV6-2 or TRBV6-3 and TRBJ1-5; D is uncertain. In germline, CDR1 is MNHEY, CDR2 SVGEGT. The CDR3 totals 15 residues. V was pared by 4 bases and J by 0 bases, with 10 bases between. The CDR3 coding sequence is TGTGCCAGCAGTTTGGGTGCTATTAGCAATCAGCCCCAGCATTTT. Translation gives CASSLGAISNQPQHF.

The chain joins TRBV9 to TRBJ2-3; TRBD2 might be the D (5 bases). Germline V lookup: CDR1 SGDLS, CDR2 YYNGEE. The CDR3 runs to 15 residues. The V end lost 0 bases, the J end lost 4 bases, and 12 bases lay between the germline ends. The CDR3 DNA sequence: TGTGCCAGCAGCGTAGGCCCAACTAGAGCAGATACGCAGTATTTT. It encodes CASSVGPTRADTQYF.

This rearrangement joins TRBV5-6 to TRBJ1-5; D uncertain. V shed 4 bases and J shed 2 bases, with 22 bases lying between them. The CDR3 loop spans 18 amino acids. The V gene's germline CDR1 is SGHDT and CDR2 YYEEEE. The CDR3, as DNA: TGTGCCAGCAGCAAGGTTACTGGAACCAAACCCGGCAATCAGCCCCAGCATTTT. As protein: CASSKVTGTKPGNQPQHF.

By sample share, this clonotype is medium-sized. The chain recombines TRBV7-9 with TRBJ1-2, with TRBD1 matching over 10 bases. This CDR3 has 15 amino acids. Trimming took 5 bases from V and 4 from J; bases not matched to a gene: 7. The germline V gene has CDR1 SEHNR and CDR2 FQNEAQ (reference sequence). CDR3 amino acids: CASSARQGAFYGYTF. The CDR3 nucleotides read TGTGCCAGCAGCGCGCGACAGGGGGCCTTCTATGGCTACACCTTC.

This clonotype was found a few times. The V and J genes are TRBV4-1 and TRBJ1-2; D is undetermined. Looked up from germline, CDR1 is MGHRA and CDR2 is YSYEKL. The CDR3 has 17 amino acids. Trimming took off 1 base at V and 0 bases at J, with 15 bases between the two ends. The chain's CDR3 is CASSQATYGRTNYGYTF. The CDR3 DNA reads TGCGCCAGCAGCCAAGCAACTTACGGACGGACTAACTATGGCTACACCTTC.

This chain connects TRBV6-1 to TRBJ1-5; D unclear. V was shortened by 6 bases and J by 7 bases, with 7 bases between the two germline ends. The V gene's germline CDR1 is MNHNS and CDR2 SASEGT. This CDR3 has 11 amino acids. The CDR3 spells CASSGEQPQHF. The CDR3 nucleotides read TGTGCCAGCAGCGGGGAGCAGCCCCAGCATTTT.

J is TRBJ2-5 and V is TRBV18; D is unclear. CDR3 length equals 13 residues. Trimming stripped 2 bases from V and 2 bases from J, with 6 bases between. In germline, CDR1 is KGHSH, CDR2 LQKENI. The CDR3 sequence: CASSPGLQETQYF. DNA of the CDR3: TGTGCCAGCTCACCAGGGCTTCAAGAGACCCAGTACTTC.

The CDR3 DNA sequence: TGTGCCAGCAGCAGACTAGGGAGCTACGAGCAGTACTTC. Protein: CASSRLGSYEQYF. The rearrangement uses TRBV28 and TRBJ2-7; possibly TRBD2 for D (6 bases). The CDR3 has 13 amino acids. V was clipped by 6 bases and J by 3 bases, with 12 bases between them. Germline loops: CDR1 MDHEN, CDR2 SYDVKM.

The chain joins TRBV6-1 to TRBJ1-5; D remains ambiguous. The CDR3 sequence is 13 residues long. Germline V gene lookup returns CDR1 MNHNS and CDR2 SASEGT. V was pared by 7 bases and J by 4 bases, with 11 bases between. CDR3 DNA: TGTGCCAGCACCCCAGTCCTTAATCAGCCCCAGCATTTT. As protein: CASTPVLNQPQHF.

CDR3 loop: CASSYRPPIHEQYF. CDR3 in DNA: TGTGCCAGCAGTTACAGACCGCCGATCCACGAGCAGTACTTC. The chain links TRBV6-2 or TRBV6-3 to TRBJ2-7; no clear D. This CDR3 has 14 amino acids. Trimming took off 2 bases at V and 5 bases at J, with 13 bases between the two ends. Germline loops: CDR1 MNHEY, CDR2 SVGEGT.

The chain employs TRBV6-5 and TRBJ2-2; 7 nucleotides agree with TRBD2. This CDR3 has 17 amino acids. The germline V gene encodes CDR1 MNHEY and CDR2 SVGAGI. With V trimmed by 0 bases and J by 4 bases, 8 bases remained unmatched. The CDR3 DNA follows: TGTGCCAGCAGTTACTCTGTCGCTAGCGGAGCCACCGGGGAGCTGTTTTTT. As protein: CASSYSVASGATGELFF.

A few counts support this clonotype. No DNA is shown, since the ends of the CDR3 on it are uncertain; the CDR3 is the one TCRdb lists. The J gene is TRBJ2-2, the V gene TRBV5-6; the table names TRBD1, a call not compared with the DNA. Germline CDR1 and CDR2: SGHDT and YYEEEE. The CDR3 is 12 amino acids in total, end residues counted. The CDR3: CASSLGTASCFF.

Concerning this clonotype itself: The junction does not match germline at one end; this may be a read error. The chain links TRBV7-7 to TRBJ1-1; possibly TRBD1 for D (6 bases). Germline V lookup: CDR1 SSHAT, CDR2 FNYEAQ (reference sequence). The CDR3 spans 13 residues. DNA of the CDR3: TGTGCTAGCAGCCAAGATGACAGGACTGAAGCTTTCTTT. Its protein product is CASSQDDRTEAFF. Full variable domain (missing parts from reference TRBV7-7 and TRBJ1-1): GAGVSQSPRYKVTKRGQDVTLRCDPISSHATLYWYQQALGQGPEFLTYFNYEAQPDKSGLPSDRFSAERPEGSISTLTIQRTEQRDSAMYRCASSQDDRTEAFFGQGTRLTVV.

This sequence joins TRBV11-2 and TRBJ2-1, with 9 bases that match TRBD2. The CDR3 extends over 15 amino acids. Germline trimming cut 2 bases from V and 3 bases from J; bases unmatched to any gene: 2. Germline lookup yields CDR1 SGHAT and CDR2 FQNNGV. CDR3: CASSLMTSGYNEQFF. CDR3 DNA sequence: TGTGCCAGCAGCTTAATGACTAGCGGCTACAATGAGCAGTTCTTC.

Worth noting for this clonotype: One end of the junction fails to match germline, which may point to a read error. The V gene is TRBV20-1, the J gene TRBJ2-1, with D possibly being TRBD2 (6 bases). This CDR3 has 18 residues. Germline loops: CDR1 DFQATT, CDR2 SNEGSKA (reference sequence). The CDR3: CSAPKRGLAESSYNGQFF. The DNA of the CDR3 is TGCAGTGCTCCCAAGAGGGGATTAGCGGAGAGCTCCTACAATGGGCAGTTCTTC.

J is TRBJ2-3 and V is TRBV6-5; D unclear. V shed 0 bases and J shed 5 bases, with 9 bases lying between them. The CDR3 has 14 residues. CDR1 is MNHEY and CDR2 is SVGAGI in the germline V gene. In nucleotides, the CDR3 is TGTGCCAGCAGTTACTCGGACCGTGGAGATACGCAGTATTTT. Protein product: CASSYSDRGDTQYF.

The V gene is TRBV7-2, the J gene TRBJ2-7, with 9 bases that match TRBD1. CDR3 size: 15 residues. Unmatched junction bases numbered 10, after V lost 4 bases and J lost 6 bases. Germline CDR1 SGHTA, CDR2 FQGNSA. The CDR3 here is CASSSTGGAVSEQYF. In nucleotides, the CDR3 is TGTGCCAGCAGCTCAACAGGGGGCGCGGTTAGCGAGCAGTACTTC. Full variable domain (missing parts from reference TRBV7-2 and TRBJ2-7): GAGVSQSPSNKVTEKGKDVELRCDPISGHTALYWYRQSLGQGLEFLIYFQGNSAPDKSGLPSDRFSAERTGGSVSTLTIQRTQQEDSAVYLCASSSTGGAVSEQYFGPGTRLTVT.

V is TRBV6-1 and J is TRBJ2-1, with D maybe TRBD2 (5 bases). Trimming cost V 7 bases and J 5 bases, with 15 bases left between them. Germline V CDR1 and CDR2: MNHNS, SASEGT. The CDR3 is 14 residues long. The CDR3: CASTGWESNNEQFF. The CDR3 DNA sequence: TGTGCCAGCACCGGCTGGGAGTCAAACAATGAGCAGTTCTTC.

The V call is TRBV19, the J call TRBJ1-5; 10 positions agree with TRBD1. CDR3 length: 16 amino acids. Germline CDR1 and CDR2: LNHDA and SQIVND (reference sequence). The junction had 8 bases not matched to a gene; V was cut back by 4 bases and J by 5 bases. CDR3 loop: CASSNGPGTGDQPQHF. The CDR3 DNA reads as TGTGCCAGTAGTAACGGGCCAGGGACAGGGGATCAGCCCCAGCATTTT.

V gene TRBV20-1 combines with J gene TRBJ2-7; tentative D call: TRBD2 (6 bases). There are 15 residues in the CDR3. Germline loops: CDR1 DFQATT, CDR2 SNEGSKA (reference sequence). The V and J ends lost 5 bases and 4 bases respectively, with 21 bases between them. In DNA, the CDR3 is TGCAGTGCTCCGACAGTTAGCGGAAACCCTTACGAGCAGTACTTC. The encoded protein is CSAPTVSGNPYEQYF.

The chain recombines TRBV5-1 with TRBJ2-6, with D uncertain. Germline CDR1 reads SGHRS; CDR2 reads YFSETQ. The V gene lost 5 bases and the J gene lost 5 bases, with 2 bases spanning the gap. The CDR3 covers 11 residues. CDR3 DNA: TGCGCCAGCAGACGGGCCAACGTCCTGACTTTC. Translation: CASRRANVLTF.

By share, this clonotype counts as medium-sized. J is TRBJ1-2 and V is TRBV6-1, with D possibly being TRBD1 (5 bases). Germline CDR1 reads MNHNS; CDR2 reads SASEGT. The CDR3 is made up of 13 amino acids. Trimming left V 2 bases short and J 8 bases short, with 12 bases between. The CDR3 region is CASSEQGAGGYTF. CDR3 DNA: TGTGCCAGCAGTGAACAGGGTGCCGGGGGCTACACCTTC.

This rearrangement joins TRBV28 to TRBJ1-5; D is ambiguous. Germline V gene lookup returns CDR1 MDHEN and CDR2 SYDVKM. This CDR3 contains 17 residues. V was trimmed by 7 bases and J by 0 bases, leaving 19 bases between them. The CDR3 here is CASTNGKGSYSNQPQHF. Written as DNA, the CDR3 is TGTGCCAGCACCAATGGAAAGGGTTCATATAGCAATCAGCCCCAGCATTTT.

This clonotype turned up a few times. It is unclear where the CDR3 begins or ends on the DNA, so no DNA is shown, and the CDR3 is as TCRdb lists it. V and J are TRBV7-5 and TRBJ2-7; the table's D call, TRBD1, has no DNA check behind it. TRBV7-5 is tagged as a pseudogene. The CDR3 is 18 amino acids long, termini counted. CDR3 loop: CISVPEAPLGDKSYEQYF.

In this sample, this clonotype turned up a few times. The rearrangement joins TRBV7-2 to TRBJ2-7; 10 bases align to TRBD2. This CDR3 comprises 15 residues. Germline loops: CDR1 SGHTA, CDR2 FQGNSA. After removal of 5 bases from V and 4 bases from J, the junction contained 8 bases not matched to a gene. The DNA for the CDR3 is TGTGCCAGCAGCCAACTAGCGGGGATAGGGTACGAGCAGTACTTC. Translation: CASSQLAGIGYEQYF. Supplemented by reference TRBV7-2 and TRBJ2-7, the full variable domain reads GAGVSQSPSNKVTEKGKDVELRCDPISGHTALYWYRQSLGQGLEFLIYFQGNSAPDKSGLPSDRFSAERTGGSVSTLTIQRTQQEDSAVYLCASSQLAGIGYEQYFGPGTRLTVT.

This clonotype was found a few times. The chain links TRBV25-1 to TRBJ1-5; weak D call: TRBD1 (6 bases). Germline V gives CDR1 MGHDK, CDR2 SYGVNS. The CDR3 sequence is 16 residues long. V lost 3 bases and J lost 3, with 15 bases in between. The CDR3, as DNA: TGTGCCAGCAGTGATGGGCAGGGGCCATCCAATCAGCCCCAGCATTTT. Its protein is CASSDGQGPSNQPQHF.

A few counts support this clonotype. An end of the junction does not agree with germline; a read error may underlie this. The V call is TRBV7-7, the J call TRBJ2-3; TRBD2 matches 8 bases. The CDR3 consists of 14 residues. CDR1 SSHAT and CDR2 FNYEAQ come from the germline V gene (reference sequence). The DNA of the CDR3 is TGTGCTAGCAGCCCAGGACTAGCAAGAGATACGCAGTATTTT. Protein product: CASSPGLARDTQYF.

This chain joins TRBV5-4 and TRBJ2-2; unclear D gene. CDR3 length: 16 amino acids. From germline, CDR1 is SGHNT and CDR2 YYREEE (reference sequence). Trimming stripped 1 base from V and 6 bases from J, with 16 bases between. CDR3 in DNA: TGTGCCAGCAGCTTGTTGATGGTAGCTAGGGCCGGGGAGCTGTTTTTT. Amino acid sequence: CASSLLMVARAGELFF.

In this sample, this clonotype turned up a few times. CDR3 DNA sequence: TGTGCCAGCATGGGAATACGGTGGAATTCACCCCTCCACTTT. Residues: CASMGIRWNSPLHF. The rearrangement joins TRBV6-1 to TRBJ1-6; D not resolved. From germline, CDR1 is MNHNS and CDR2 SASEGT. The CDR3 has 14 amino acids. Trimming took 7 bases from V and 7 from J, leaving 14 bases between them.